These 28 T cell receptor beta chains share one sample of origin, sequenced in a study of identical twins' blood T cells. One entry per CDR3 protein results from TCRdb running MiXCR on the 5' RACE reads. In the table there are roughly 340,000 distinct CDR3 sequences, 28% of which are singletons. Sequenced material: PBMCs. The receptors were sampled from a woman aged 18 to 50 in good health.

J is TRBJ2-1 and V is TRBV18; D not resolved. Trimming removed 2 bases from V and 10 bases from J, with 6 bases in between. In germline, CDR1 is KGHSH, CDR2 LQKENI. CDR3 size: 11 residues. The CDR3 is CASSPGQEQFF. The CDR3 bases are TGTGCCAGCTCACCAGGGCAGGAGCAGTTCTTC.

This chain uses TRBV6-5 with TRBJ1-5; TRBD1 matches 8 bases. There are 14 residues in the CDR3. Germline CDR1 MNHEY, CDR2 SVGAGI. Losses at the gene ends were 0 bases for V and 5 bases for J; bases not matched to a gene: 0. The CDR3 nucleotides read TGTGCCAGCAGTTACTCGACAGGGGATCAGCCCCAGCATTTT. Translated, it gives CASSYSTGDQPQHF.

This chain joins TRBV3-1 and TRBJ1-1, with 7 bases matching TRBD1. Trimming took 7 bases from V and 11 from J; bases not matched to a gene: 16. Germline-derived CDR1 and CDR2 are LGHDT and YNNKEL (reference sequence). The length of the CDR3 is 14 residues. The CDR3 DNA sequence: TGTGCCAGCACCGATAACAGGGGCCTCGCCTCGGCTTTCTTT. Its translation is CASTDNRGLASAFF.

The sample holds one count of this clonotype. The J gene is TRBJ2-2, the V gene TRBV19; the match to TRBD2 covers 14 bases. With V trimmed by 5 bases and J by 3 bases, 14 bases remained unmatched. Germline V lookup: CDR1 LNHDA, CDR2 SQIVND (reference sequence). The CDR3 length is 20 residues. This chain's CDR3 is CASSARLGLAGAGDTGELFF. The DNA of the CDR3 is TGTGCCAGTAGTGCGAGATTGGGACTAGCGGGGGCCGGGGACACCGGGGAGCTGTTTTTT. The full variable domain, with the rest looked up from reference TRBV19 and TRBJ2-2, is DGGITQSPKYLFRKEGQNVTLSCEQNLNHDAMYWYRQDPGQGLRLIYYSQIVNDFQKGDIAEGYSVSREKKESFPLTVTSAQKNPTAFYLCASSARLGLAGAGDTGELFFGEGSRLTVL.

A remark on this clonotype: Since a much larger clone is just one base distant, this may be a read error. This chain uses TRBV11-1 with TRBJ1-1; tentatively, D is TRBD1 (6 bases). CDR1 is SGHAT, CDR2 FQDESV, per germline (reference sequence). The CDR3 has 13 residues. V lost 4 bases and J 1 base, leaving 7 bases between the germline ends. CDR3 residues: CASSWDTNTEAFF. The CDR3 nucleotides are TGTGCCAGCAGCTGGGACACGAACACTGAAGCTTTCTTT.

This clonotype was counted ten times or more. The V gene is TRBV10-3, the J gene TRBJ2-7; 9 bases are a match to TRBD1. Trimming at V came to 6 bases and at J to 5 bases, leaving 2 bases not matched to a gene. Germline CDR1 and CDR2: ENHRY and SYGVKD. CDR3 length equals 12 residues. The CDR3 region has the DNA TGTGCCATCAGACAGGGGGCCAACGAGCAGTACTTC. Translated: CAIRQGANEQYF.

The V gene is TRBV11-3, the J gene TRBJ1-1; the match to TRBD1 covers 7 bases. The CDR3 loop spans 14 amino acids. Germline trimming cut 5 bases from V and 2 bases from J; bases unmatched to any gene: 5. From germline, CDR1 is SGHNT and CDR2 YENEEA. This CDR3 is CASSRTGDNTEAFF. For the CDR3, the DNA is TGTGCCAGCAGCAGAACAGGGGACAACACTGAAGCTTTCTTT.

This clonotype was observed a single time. The CDR3 spells CASSPRVRTQETQYF. CDR3 DNA: TGTGCCAGCAGCCCGCGTGTCAGAACCCAAGAGACCCAGTACTTC. The J gene is TRBJ2-5, the V gene TRBV14; D is unclear. V lost 4 bases and J lost 1, with 13 bases in between. This CDR3 has 15 residues. Per germline, CDR1 SGHDN and CDR2 FVKESK.

For this clonotype: The junction and the germline gene differ at one end; a read error may be behind it. The chain has TRBV7-9 and TRBJ2-1, with D possibly being TRBD2 (5 bases). Germline V gene sequence: CDR1 SEHNR, CDR2 FQNEAQ (reference sequence). The CDR3 loop spans 17 amino acids. In DNA form, the CDR3 reads TGTACCAGCAGCTTCAACCCCTTCTCCGGGAAAAACAATGAGCAGTTCTTC. Protein product: CTSSFNPFSGKNNEQFF. Complete variable domain (other parts from reference TRBV7-9 and TRBJ2-1): DTGVSQNPRHKITKRGQNVTFRCDPISEHNRLYWYRQTLGQGPEFLTYFQNEAQLEKSRLLSDRFSAERPKGSFSTLEIQRTEQGDSAMYLCTSSFNPFSGKNNEQFFGPGTRLTVL.

The chain links TRBV2 to TRBJ2-7; TRBD1 might be the D (5 bases). The CDR3 loop spans 15 amino acids. Trimming cost V 2 bases and J 3 bases, with 14 bases left between them. Germline lookup yields CDR1 SNHLY and CDR2 FYNNEI. This chain's CDR3 is CASSEMVRDSYEQYF. Here the CDR3 DNA reads TGTGCCAGCAGTGAAATGGTCCGAGACAGCTACGAGCAGTACTTC.

The V and J genes are TRBV18 and TRBJ1-5; D call uncertain. Germline V gene lookup returns CDR1 KGHSH and CDR2 LQKENI. V dropped 3 bases and J dropped 7 bases, with 10 bases sitting between them. This CDR3 is built from 13 residues. DNA for the CDR3: TGTGCCAGCTCACCCAAGGACGGGCAGCCCCAGCATTTT. Translation gives CASSPKDGQPQHF.

This clonotype was seen only once. The CDR3 region is CASRAPSEQFF. The CDR3 coding sequence is TGTGCCAGCCGAGCACCTTCTGAGCAGTTCTTC. The chain couples TRBV12-3 or TRBV12-4 to TRBJ2-1, with D unclear. This CDR3 contains 11 residues. The V and J ends lost 8 bases and 9 bases respectively, with 11 bases between them.

This sequence joins TRBV7-2 and TRBJ1-3, with TRBD1 as a possible D gene (5 bases). Germline V gives CDR1 SGHTA, CDR2 FQGNSA. This CDR3 has 14 residues. V lost 5 bases and J lost 7, with 15 bases in between. The CDR3 DNA reads as TGTGCCAGCAGCCCCCTGGCAGGGCGGAACACCATATATTTT. Protein: CASSPLAGRNTIYF. Looking up the rest from reference TRBV7-2 and TRBJ1-3 gives the full variable domain: GAGVSQSPSNKVTEKGKDVELRCDPISGHTALYWYRQSLGQGLEFLIYFQGNSAPDKSGLPSDRFSAERTGGSVSTLTIQRTQQEDSAVYLCASSPLAGRNTIYFGEGSWLTVV.

This clonotype has a handful of counts. The chain is built from TRBV14 and TRBJ1-2, with a weak D call TRBD1 (5 bases). The CDR3 totals 14 residues. The ends were cut back, 0 bases at V and 3 bases at J, with 8 bases in the middle. Germline V CDR1 and CDR2: SGHDN, FVKESK. Here the CDR3 reads CASSQDWGDYGYTF. In nucleotides, the CDR3 is TGTGCCAGCAGCCAAGATTGGGGGGACTATGGCTACACCTTC.

The V and J genes are TRBV10-1 and TRBJ2-1, with D tentatively TRBD2 (5 bases). The V gene's germline CDR1 is WNHNN and CDR2 SYGVQD (reference sequence). The CDR3 extends over 15 amino acids. Trimming stripped 2 bases from V and 8 bases from J, with 16 bases between. CDR3 protein: CASSEVDRGFDEQFF. In DNA, the CDR3 is TGCGCCAGCAGTGAGGTCGACCGGGGTTTCGATGAGCAGTTCTTC.

This clonotype came up a few times. CDR3 DNA sequence: TGTGCCAGCAGCAAATCGACAGGGGGCGCCGGGGAGCTGTTTTTT. It encodes CASSKSTGGAGELFF. The chain uses TRBV12-3 or TRBV12-4 and TRBJ2-2; TRBD1 agrees at 10 bases. The CDR3 has 15 residues. Unmatched junction bases numbered 7, after V lost 6 bases and J lost 6 bases.

Remarks on this clonotype: Mismatch with germline at one junction end may stem from a read error. The chain is built from TRBV10-3 and TRBJ1-4, with D hard to call. Germline loops: CDR1 ENHRY, CDR2 SYGVKD. This CDR3 is 14 amino acids long. The CDR3 nucleotides read TGTGCCACCAGTCATATGGGAGGGTCTGAAAAACTGTTTTTT. Encoded protein: CATSHMGGSEKLFF.

There are many counts of this clonotype. The rearrangement uses TRBV20-1 and TRBJ1-3; perhaps TRBD1 as D (5 bases). Germline lookup yields CDR1 DFQATT and CDR2 SNEGSKA (reference sequence). Trimming removed 6 bases from V and 0 bases from J, with 12 bases in between. CDR3 length: 14 residues. The CDR3 coding sequence is TGCAGTGCCATGGGACCTCCCTCTGGAAACACCATATATTTT. Residues: CSAMGPPSGNTIYF.

This clonotype was found a few times. This chain uses TRBV10-2 with TRBJ2-7, with 8 positions matching TRBD2. The germline gives CDR1 WSHSY, CDR2 SAAADI. The V and J ends lost 6 bases and 1 base, in that order; junction bases with no gene match: 11. This CDR3 contains 16 residues. CDR3 amino acids: CASRVQVTSESYEQYF. CDR3 DNA sequence: TGCGCCAGCAGGGTTCAAGTGACTAGCGAATCCTACGAGCAGTACTTC.

The V and J genes are TRBV7-9 and TRBJ2-1; TRBD2 matches at 8 bases. Germline lookup yields CDR1 SEHNR and CDR2 FQNEAQ (reference sequence). Trimming at V came to 3 bases and at J to 5 bases, leaving 6 bases not matched to a gene. CDR3 length: 15 amino acids. In DNA, the CDR3 is TGTGCCAGCAGCTTCCCGACTAGCGCCCACAATGAGCAGTTCTTC. Translation gives CASSFPTSAHNEQFF.

This clonotype was detected ten times or more. The chain employs TRBV6-5 and TRBJ2-1, with D perhaps given as TRBD1 or TRBD2 (5 bases each). Looked up from germline, CDR1 is MNHEY and CDR2 is SVGAGI. V was trimmed by 0 bases and J by 0 bases, leaving 9 bases between them. The CDR3 loop spans 16 amino acids. The CDR3 sequence: CASSYSSGSSYNEQFF. CDR3 DNA sequence: TGTGCCAGCAGTTACTCATCAGGGAGCTCCTACAATGAGCAGTTCTTC.

This clonotype was detected many times. The J gene is TRBJ1-6, the V gene TRBV12-3 or TRBV12-4, with unresolved D. Trimming took 6 bases from V and 7 from J, leaving 10 bases between them. The CDR3 is 13 residues long. CDR3 in DNA: TGTGCCAGCAGGTTAAGGTCAAATTCACCCCTCCACTTT. Its translation is CASRLRSNSPLHF.

The V and J genes are TRBV9 and TRBJ2-3, with D maybe TRBD2 (5 bases). Per germline, CDR1 SGDLS and CDR2 YYNGEE. The germline V and J ends were trimmed by 5 bases and 5 bases, with 12 bases remaining between them. CDR3 length: 13 residues. CDR3 residues: CASSSFSGDTQYF. CDR3 nucleotides: TGTGCCAGCAGTAGTTTCAGCGGAGATACGCAGTATTTT.

This clonotype was observed a handful of times. Mismatch with germline at one junction end may stem from a read error. The chain uses TRBV2 and TRBJ2-2; a possible D gene is TRBD2 (6 bases). From germline, CDR1 is SNHLY and CDR2 FYNNEI. The CDR3 consists of 14 residues. CDR3 coding DNA: TGTGCCAGCAGGGGACTTACGAACACCGGGGATCTGTTTTTT. Residues: CASRGLTNTGDLFF.

Comments on this clonotype: A much larger clone differs by one base, so this may be a read error. CDR3 in amino acids: CSAQDFSGSTIYF. The CDR3 coding sequence is TGCAGCGCTCAGGATTTCTCTGGAAGCACCATATATTTT. This chain joins TRBV29-1 and TRBJ1-3; D gene unclear. Germline CDR1 SQVTM, CDR2 ANQGSEA. The CDR3 is 13 amino acids.

This clonotype was detected only a few times. The CDR3 loop reads CASSHTGFTEAFF. The CDR3 DNA is TGTGCCAGCAGCCATACAGGGTTTACTGAAGCTTTCTTT. The chain joins TRBV9 to TRBJ1-1, with D tentatively TRBD1 (6 bases). Germline V gene lookup returns CDR1 SGDLS and CDR2 YYNGEE. V was shortened by 4 bases and J by 5 bases, with 12 bases between the two germline ends. The CDR3 contains 13 residues.

This clonotype was detected a few times. CDR3 residues: CASSSQVGSEQFF. The DNA of the CDR3 is TGTGCCAGCAGCTCACAAGTTGGGAGTGAGCAGTTCTTC. V and J are TRBV7-2 and TRBJ2-1; a possible D gene is TRBD2 (5 bases). CDR3 length equals 13 residues. Trimming took 4 bases from V and 9 from J, leaving 13 bases between them. Germline CDR1 and CDR2: SGHTA and FQGNSA.

The chain employs TRBV4-2 and TRBJ2-7, with 10 bases identical to TRBD2. This CDR3 has 17 amino acids. V shed 1 base, J shed 6 bases, and the junction held 12 bases outside the gene matches. Germline values: CDR1 LGHNA, CDR2 YNFKEQ. The CDR3 DNA follows: TGTGCCAGCAGCCAAGTGTTCTCTAGCGGGGGCAAGGGCGAGCAGTACTTC. It codes for CASSQVFSSGGKGEQYF.